Listed below are T cell receptor beta chains from one sample, sequenced in a study of T cells in Graves' hyperthyroidism and ophthalmopathy. TCRdb redid the calling of the multiplex PCR reads with MiXCR, one entry per CDR3 protein. Of about 480,000 distinct CDR3 sequences listed, about an eighth are singletons. Sequencing used blood. The receptors derive from a woman between 18 and 29 years old with Graves' hyperthyroidism. The CDR3 runs from the conserved cysteine through the conserved F or W. Each record gives: clone size, V gene, D gene, J gene, CDR3 DNA, CDR3 protein. A D gene is named only where the DNA matches it firmly. Size is stated for part of the rows, as once, few or many counts, or as a class when the clone is expanded.

abundance: .; v_gene: TRBV6-2/TRBV6-3; d_gene: .; j_gene: TRBJ2-1; CDR3nt: TGTGCCAGCAGACTACAGGTTGGGGACAATGAGCAGTTCTTC; CDR3aa: CASRLQVGDNEQFF
abundance: many; v_gene: TRBV5-1; d_gene: TRBD1; j_gene: TRBJ1-4; CDR3nt: TGCGCCAGCAGCTTGGCGGGACAGGCTGAAAAACTGTTTTTT; CDR3aa: CASSLAGQAEKLFF
abundance: many; v_gene: TRBV5-1; d_gene: TRBD1; j_gene: TRBJ1-1; CDR3nt: TGCGCCAGCAGCTTAAAGGGGGCAAACACTGAAGCTTTCTTT; CDR3aa: CASSLKGANTEAFF
abundance: many; v_gene: TRBV5-1; d_gene: TRBD1; j_gene: TRBJ1-1; CDR3nt: TGCGCCAGCAGCTTGGCGGTCGGACAGGGGGAAGCTTTCTTT; CDR3aa: CASSLAVGQGEAFF
abundance: many; v_gene: TRBV7-9; d_gene: TRBD1; j_gene: TRBJ2-7; CDR3nt: TGTGCCAGCAGCTTAGAGGGGACAGGCTACGAGCAGTACTTC; CDR3aa: CASSLEGTGYEQYF
abundance: .; v_gene: TRBV5-1; d_gene: TRBD2; j_gene: TRBJ2-1; CDR3nt: TGCGCCAGCAGCCCCCGGGTAGCGGGGGGGGGACCTTACAATGAGCAGTTCTTC; CDR3aa: CASSPRVAGGGPYNEQFF
abundance: many; v_gene: TRBV20-1; d_gene: .; j_gene: TRBJ2-7; CDR3nt: TGCAGTGCTACCTTGACGGATTACGAGCAGTACTTC; CDR3aa: CSATLTDYEQYF
abundance: many; v_gene: TRBV7-3; d_gene: .; j_gene: TRBJ2-3; CDR3nt: TGTGCCAGCAGCCCCCGACCCGGGGGGCGGGGCACAGATACGCAGTATTTT; CDR3aa: CASSPRPGGRGTDTQYF
abundance: many; v_gene: TRBV30; d_gene: .; j_gene: TRBJ2-2; CDR3nt: TGTGCCTGGAGTGCCAGCGGCCGGGAGCTGTTTTTT; CDR3aa: CAWSASGRELFF
abundance: few; v_gene: TRBV6-1; d_gene: .; j_gene: TRBJ2-7; CDR3nt: TGTGCCAGCATCGAAGGGGGGGATCGGGTCTACGAGCAGTACTTC; CDR3aa: CASIEGGDRVYEQYF
abundance: few; v_gene: TRBV5-1; d_gene: .; j_gene: TRBJ2-2; CDR3nt: TGCGCCAGCAGCTTCGGACAACCCGGACGCGGGGAGCTGTTTTTT; CDR3aa: CASSFGQPGRGELFF
abundance: many; v_gene: TRBV5-1; d_gene: .; j_gene: TRBJ1-4; CDR3nt: TGCGCCAGCGCGTCAGCCGCAATTAATGAAAAACTGTTTTTT; CDR3aa: CASASAAINEKLFF
abundance: many; v_gene: TRBV5-4; d_gene: .; j_gene: TRBJ1-6; CDR3nt: TGTGCCAGCAGCTTGGTGGGGGGGCGAAATTCACCCCTCCACTTT; CDR3aa: CASSLVGGRNSPLHF
abundance: many; v_gene: TRBV12-5; d_gene: TRBD1; j_gene: TRBJ1-6; CDR3nt: TGTGCTAGTGGTTTGGTACCGGGACAGAATAATTCACCCCTCCACTTT; CDR3aa: CASGLVPGQNNSPLHF
abundance: .; v_gene: TRBV10-3; d_gene: TRBD1; j_gene: TRBJ2-2; CDR3nt: TGTGCCATCAGTGCCGGGACAGGGGGAACCGGGGAGCTGTTTTTT; CDR3aa: CAISAGTGGTGELFF
abundance: .; v_gene: TRBV10-3; d_gene: TRBD2; j_gene: TRBJ2-1; CDR3nt: TGTGCCATCAGTGAGGGACTAGACTACAATGAGCAGTTCTTC; CDR3aa: CAISEGLDYNEQFF